The subject of this entry is one TCR beta chain. The table came from immunoSEQ multiplex PCR; TCRdb's copy has only in-frame clones and leaves some out. The sample holds under 450,000 clones; around 86% are singletons and the top ten take about 5.4%. Germline assignment: CDR1 MGHDK and CDR2 SYGVNS. Deletions cut 3 bases from V and 4 bases from J, with 15 bases between. The CDR3 covers 15 residues. This entry belongs to a study of blood T cell repertoires in COVID-19. Study in general: Sample material is recorded as cDNA or gDNA derived from T cells, B-cell-depleted T cells, or PBMCs.

The chain recombines TRBV25-1 with TRBJ1-1, with a possible D match to TRBD1 (5 bases). The clonotype comes from a woman aged 45 to 65 who had recovered from COVID-19. Sequenced: PBMCs or T cells enriched from blood (not recorded which). The CDR3 sequence is CASSDQTPGVTEAFF. DNA of the CDR3: TGTGCCAGCAGTGATCAAACACCGGGGGTCACTGAAGCTTTCTTT. Based on the CDR3 plus reference TRBV25-1 and TRBJ1-1, the full variable domain is EADIYQTPRYLVIGTGKKITLECSQTMGHDKMYWYQQDPGMELHLIHYSYGVNSTEKGDLSSESTVSRIRTEHFPLTLESARPSHTSQYLCASSDQTPGVTEAFFGQGTRLTVV.